The T cell receptor beta chain under discussion was sequenced for a study of T cell responses to AZD1222 COVID-19 vaccine. General study points: Baseline serology detected seropositivity in only five to seven AZD1222 recipients.

Profiled with immunoSEQ multiplex PCR; TCRdb holds only in-frame clones, not every one. The sample lists 100,000 to 150,000 clones, 80% to 90% seen once, with roughly 1.4% in the top ten. Worth noting for this clone: The antigen remains unidentified.

CDR1 is LNHDA and CDR2 is SQIVND in the germline V gene (reference sequence). The V gene lost 6 bases and the J gene lost 1 base, with 12 bases spanning the gap. The CDR3 has 14 residues. This receptor was obtained from an adult in good health. Material: peripheral blood, obtained on day 0 of AZD1222 vaccination. This chain connects TRBV19 to TRBJ1-2, with D unclear. This CDR3 is CASSMPGLNYGYTF. Here the CDR3 DNA reads TGTGCCAGTAGCATGCCAGGACTTAACTATGGCTACACCTTC.